This note documents a single T cell receptor beta chain sequence. This CDR3 region has 15 residues. V was trimmed by 0 bases and J by 7 bases, leaving 15 bases between them. The germline V gene encodes CDR1 MNHEY and CDR2 SMNVEV (reference sequence). Researchers ran the PCR with 60 Vbeta and 13 Jbeta primers. Sequencing used immunoSEQ multiplex PCR; TCRdb keeps in-frame clones, though not all of them. The table lists about 140,000 clones, 80% of them singletons. This specimen belongs to a study of cytomegalovirus exposure and HLA in healthy donors. This clonotype was sampled from a female donor in good health and CMV-seronegative. What was sequenced was PBMCs. The genes are TRBV27 and TRBJ1-2, with D perhaps TRBD1 (6 bases). The CDR3 bases are TGTGCCAGCAGTTTATCATACAGGGACCCCTCTGGCTACACCTTC. It yields the protein CASSLSYRDPSGYTF.